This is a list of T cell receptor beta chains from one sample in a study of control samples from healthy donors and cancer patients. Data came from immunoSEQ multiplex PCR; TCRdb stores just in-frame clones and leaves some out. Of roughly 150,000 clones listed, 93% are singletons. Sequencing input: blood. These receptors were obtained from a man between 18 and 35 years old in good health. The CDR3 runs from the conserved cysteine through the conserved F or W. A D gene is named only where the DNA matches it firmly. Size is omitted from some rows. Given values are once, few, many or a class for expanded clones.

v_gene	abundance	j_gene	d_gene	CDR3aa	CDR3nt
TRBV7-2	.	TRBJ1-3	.	CASSSTWAGGNTIYF	TGTGCCAGCAGCTCGACGTGGGCGGGTGGAAACACCATATATTTT
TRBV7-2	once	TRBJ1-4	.	CASSLSPTNEKLFF	TGTGCCAGCAGCCTAAGTCCAACTAATGAAAAACTGTTTTTT
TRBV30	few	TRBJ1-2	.	CAWTPGNYGYTF	TGTGCCTGGACTCCAGGGAACTATGGCTACACCTTC
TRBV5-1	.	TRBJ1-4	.	CASSRGAREKLFF	TGCGCCAGCAGCCGGGGGGCGCGGGAAAAACTGTTTTTT
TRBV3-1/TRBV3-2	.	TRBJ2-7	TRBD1	CASSHSGTGGAEQYF	TGTGCCAGCAGCCATTCCGGGACAGGGGGCGCCGAGCAGTACTTC
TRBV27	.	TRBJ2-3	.	CASSFLGQSSITDTQYF	TGTGCCAGCAGTTTCCTAGGACAGTCTAGTATCACAGATACGCAGTATTTT
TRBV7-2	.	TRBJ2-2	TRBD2	CASSLELAGGTGELFF	TGTGCCAGCAGCTTGGAGCTAGCGGGGGGCACCGGGGAGCTGTTTTTT
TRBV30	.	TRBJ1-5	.	CAWSTGTQGGPQHF	TGTGCCTGGAGTACCGGGACTCAAGGGGGGCCCCAGCATTTT
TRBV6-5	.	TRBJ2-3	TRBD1	CASRADRGLTDTQYF	TGTGCCAGCAGAGCAGACAGGGGGCTCACAGATACGCAGTATTTT
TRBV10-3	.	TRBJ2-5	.	CAIQGGAGETQYF	TGTGCCATCCAGGGGGGAGCGGGAGAGACCCAGTACTTC
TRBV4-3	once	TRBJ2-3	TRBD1	CASSRQDRAADTQYF	TGCGCCAGCAGCCGGCAGGACAGGGCTGCAGATACGCAGTATTTT
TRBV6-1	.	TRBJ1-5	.	CASSAMSNGGNQPQHF	TGTGCCAGCAGTGCTATGTCTAACGGCGGCAATCAGCCCCAGCATTTT
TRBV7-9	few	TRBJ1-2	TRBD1	CASSIIPGGAPGYTF	TGTGCCAGCAGTATAATCCCAGGGGGCGCCCCTGGCTACACCTTC
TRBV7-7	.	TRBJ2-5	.	CASSLGHRPGETQYF	TGTGCTAGCAGCTTAGGACACAGGCCTGGGGAGACCCAGTACTTC
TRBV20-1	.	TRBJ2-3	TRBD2	CSASGGVGGDTQYF	TGCAGTGCTAGTGGGGGGGTCGGTGGAGATACGCAGTATTTT
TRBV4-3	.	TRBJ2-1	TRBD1	CASSLKDRDPYNEQFF	TGCGCCAGCAGTCTGAAGGACAGGGACCCCTACAATGAGCAGTTCTTC
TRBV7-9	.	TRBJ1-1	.	CASSFLIPLEF	TGTGCCAGCAGCTTTCTAATACCTCTCGAATTT
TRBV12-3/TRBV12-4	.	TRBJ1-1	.	CASSLGVNTEAFF	TGTGCCAGCAGTTTAGGGGTGAACACTGAAGCTTTCTTT
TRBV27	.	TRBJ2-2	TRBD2	CASSLAGVGGELFF	TGTGCCAGCAGTCTAGCGGGAGTGGGCGGGGAGCTGTTTTTT
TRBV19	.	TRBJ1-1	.	CASSPSRGIATEAFF	TGTGCCAGTAGCCCTTCGAGAGGAATTGCAACTGAAGCTTTCTTT
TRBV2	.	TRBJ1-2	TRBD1	CASGDRADYGYTF	TGTGCCAGCGGGGACAGGGCTGACTATGGCTACACCTTC
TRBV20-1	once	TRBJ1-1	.	CSAMNTEAFF	TGCAGTGCTATGAACACTGAAGCTTTCTTT
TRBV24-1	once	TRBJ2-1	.	CATSQGSVEQFF	TGTGCCACTTCCCAGGGGTCGGTTGAGCAGTTCTTC
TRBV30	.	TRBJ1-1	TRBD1	CAWGTDLNTEAFF	TGTGCCTGGGGGACAGATTTGAACACTGAAGCTTTCTTT
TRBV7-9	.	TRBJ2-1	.	CASSLALF	TGTGCCAGCAGCTTAGCACTCTTC
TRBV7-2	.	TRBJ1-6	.	CASSPGQVNSPLHF	TGTGCCAGCAGCCCGGGACAAGTTAATTCACCCCTCCACTTT
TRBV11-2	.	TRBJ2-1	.	CASSFRGYTPNEQFF	TGTGCCAGCAGCTTCCGGGGCTACACTCCCAATGAGCAGTTCTTC
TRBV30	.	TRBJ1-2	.	CAWGIITGIYGYTF	TGTGCCTGGGGCATTATTACCGGGATCTATGGCTACACCTTC
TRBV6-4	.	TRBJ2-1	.	CAIRHTRDNEQFF	TGTGCCATAAGACATACCCGGGACAATGAGCAGTTCTTC
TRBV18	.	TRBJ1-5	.	CASSPQGSRHQPQHF	TGTGCCAGCTCACCGCAGGGATCACGGCATCAGCCCCAGCATTTT
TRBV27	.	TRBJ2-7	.	CASSTPGRGSYEQYF	TGTGCCAGCAGCACCCCCGGACGCGGGTCCTACGAGCAGTACTTC
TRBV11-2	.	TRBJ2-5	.	CASSLLSSSETQYF	TGTGCCAGCAGCTTACTCTCCAGCAGTGAGACCCAGTACTTC
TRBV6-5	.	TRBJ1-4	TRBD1	CASSYTRDRGNEKLFF	TGTGCCAGCAGTTACACGAGGGACAGGGGTAATGAAAAACTGTTTTTT
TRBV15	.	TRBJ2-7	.	CATSRDRDYEQYF	TGTGCCACCAGCAGAGACAGGGACTACGAGCAGTACTTC
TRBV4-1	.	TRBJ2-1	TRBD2	CASSQGASGRVSEQFF	TGCGCCAGCAGCCAAGGTGCTAGCGGGAGGGTTAGTGAGCAGTTCTTC
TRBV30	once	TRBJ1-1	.	CAWNIGLNTEAFF	TGTGCCTGGAATATAGGTCTGAACACTGAAGCTTTCTTT
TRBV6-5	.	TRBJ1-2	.	CASSYGGRWGYTF	TGTGCCAGCAGTTACGGGGGGCGCTGGGGCTACACCTTC
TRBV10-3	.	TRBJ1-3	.	CAISGSGNTIYF	TGTGCCATCAGTGGCTCTGGAAACACCATATATTTT
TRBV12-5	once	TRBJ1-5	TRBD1	CASGLVPRTGGFGQPQHF	TGTGCTAGTGGTTTGGTACCAAGGACAGGGGGCTTTGGTCAGCCCCAGCATTTT
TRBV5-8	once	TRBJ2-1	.	CASSFSRLSAYNEQFF	TGTGCCAGCAGCTTTTCAAGGTTATCGGCCTACAATGAGCAGTTCTTC
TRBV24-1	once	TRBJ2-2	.	CATGRGTQLFF	TGTGCCACCGGAAGGGGGACCCAGCTGTTTTTT
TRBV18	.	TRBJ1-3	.	CASSPAESGNTIYF	TGTGCCAGCTCACCGGCGGAGTCTGGAAACACCATATATTTT
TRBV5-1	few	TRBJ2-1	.	CASSLAPRDPKTNEQFF	TGCGCCAGCAGCTTGGCCCCCCGGGACCCCAAGACCAATGAGCAGTTCTTC
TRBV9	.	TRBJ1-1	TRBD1	CASSVGPWTGPVDTEAFF	TGTGCCAGCAGCGTTGGCCCCTGGACAGGGCCCGTGGACACTGAAGCTTTCTTT
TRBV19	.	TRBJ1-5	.	CASSVHARGINQPQHF	TGTGCCAGTAGTGTCCACGCCCGGGGGATTAATCAGCCCCAGCATTTT
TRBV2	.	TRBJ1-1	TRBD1	CASPGTGNTEAFF	TGTGCCAGCCCGGGGACAGGGAACACTGAAGCTTTCTTT
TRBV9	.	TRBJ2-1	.	CASSVVSGKSSYNEQFF	TGTGCCAGCAGCGTAGTTTCAGGCAAGAGCTCCTACAATGAGCAGTTCTTC
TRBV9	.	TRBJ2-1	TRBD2	CASTSKDGGAYNEQFF	TGTGCCAGCACCTCCAAAGACGGGGGGGCCTACAATGAGCAGTTCTTC
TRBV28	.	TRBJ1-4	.	CASSSRGATNEKLFF	TGTGCCAGCAGTAGTCGAGGGGCAACTAATGAAAAACTGTTTTTT
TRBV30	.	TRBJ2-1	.	CAWSAQPSEQFF	TGTGCCTGGAGTGCCCAACCCAGTGAGCAGTTCTTC
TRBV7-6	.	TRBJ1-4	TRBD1	CASSLAGQLNEKLFF	TGTGCCAGCAGCTTAGCGGGACAGCTAAATGAAAAACTGTTTTTT
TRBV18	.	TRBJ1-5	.	CASSPRQGPNQPQHF	TGTGCCAGCTCACCACGCCAGGGACCCAATCAGCCCCAGCATTTT
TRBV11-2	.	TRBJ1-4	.	CASSLGTAREKLFF	TGTGCCAGCAGCTTAGGGACCGCAAGGGAAAAACTGTTTTTT
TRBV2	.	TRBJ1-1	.	CASQRTPEEAFF	TGTGCCAGCCAGCGGACACCGGAAGAAGCTTTCTTT
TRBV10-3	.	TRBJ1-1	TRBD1	CAISEVQGSQAFF	TGTGCCATCAGTGAGGTACAGGGGTCCCAAGCTTTCTTT
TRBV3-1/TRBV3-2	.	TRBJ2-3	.	CASRGYASTDTQYF	TGTGCCAGCAGGGGGTACGCTAGCACAGATACGCAGTATTTT
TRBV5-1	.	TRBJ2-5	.	CASSESSLETQYF	TGCGCCAGCAGCGAATCATCTCTAGAGACCCAGTACTTC
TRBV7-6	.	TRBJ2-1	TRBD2	CASSPSSGGYYNEQFF	TGTGCCAGCAGCCCTTCTAGCGGGGGATACTACAATGAGCAGTTCTTC
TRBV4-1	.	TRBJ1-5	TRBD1	CASSQVGDRGFNQPQHF	TGCGCCAGCAGCCAAGTTGGGGACAGGGGCTTCAATCAGCCCCAGCATTTT
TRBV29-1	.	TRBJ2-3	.	CSVEGLDTLSDTQYF	TGCAGCGTTGAAGGACTAGATACATTATCAGATACGCAGTATTTT